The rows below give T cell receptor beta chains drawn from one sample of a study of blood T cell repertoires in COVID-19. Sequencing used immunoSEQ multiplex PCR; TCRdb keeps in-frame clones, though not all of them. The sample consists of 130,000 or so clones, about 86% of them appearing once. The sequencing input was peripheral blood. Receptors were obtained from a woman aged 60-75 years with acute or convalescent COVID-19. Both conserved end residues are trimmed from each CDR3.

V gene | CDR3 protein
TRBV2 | ASRSVSAGNTIY
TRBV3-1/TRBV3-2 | ASSQDARVESPLH
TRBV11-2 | ASSVGLSYEQY
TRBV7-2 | ASSFGTRGDTQY
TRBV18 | ASSLENALEQY
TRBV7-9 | ASELNGLKYGYT
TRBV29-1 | SATTGGNSPLH
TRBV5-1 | ASSLVESGANVLT
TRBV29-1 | SVEDQGMGQPQH
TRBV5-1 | ASSPGDSYTEAF
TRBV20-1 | SASHLDRGFTDTQY
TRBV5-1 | ASTGNPGLAETQY
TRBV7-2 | ASRTRATGTGGAGTEAF
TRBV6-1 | ASSEDRGSWNEQF
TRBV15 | ATSRDRELGGYT
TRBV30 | AWSVGLSGNTIY
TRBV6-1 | ASSEWGTGIYYEQY
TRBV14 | ASSQGQGLGTEAF
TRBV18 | ASSRDRVETQY
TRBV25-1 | ASIGVYTGELF
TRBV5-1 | ASSLGWDRDQGYT
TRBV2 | ARDGLTAEAF
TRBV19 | ASSTIAGNTDTQY
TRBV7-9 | ASSKTMGEGNEQF